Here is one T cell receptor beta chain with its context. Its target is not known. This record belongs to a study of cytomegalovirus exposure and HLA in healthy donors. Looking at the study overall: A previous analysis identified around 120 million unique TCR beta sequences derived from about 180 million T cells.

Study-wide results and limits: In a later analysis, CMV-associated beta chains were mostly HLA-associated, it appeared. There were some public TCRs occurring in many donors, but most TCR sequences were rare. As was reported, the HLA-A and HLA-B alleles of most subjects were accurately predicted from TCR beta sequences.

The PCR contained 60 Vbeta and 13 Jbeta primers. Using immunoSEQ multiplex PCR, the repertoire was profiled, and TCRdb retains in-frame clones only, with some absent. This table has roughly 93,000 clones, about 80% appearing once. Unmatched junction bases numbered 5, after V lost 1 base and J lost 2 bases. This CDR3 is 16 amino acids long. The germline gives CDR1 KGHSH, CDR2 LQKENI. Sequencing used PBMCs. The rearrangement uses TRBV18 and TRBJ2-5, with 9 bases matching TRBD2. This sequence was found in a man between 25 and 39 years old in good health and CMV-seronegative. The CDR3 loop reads CASSPRLAGLQETQYF. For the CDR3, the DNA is TGTGCCAGCTCACCACGGCTAGCGGGGTTACAAGAGACCCAGTACTTC.